These 20 T cell receptor beta chains came from one sample sequenced in a study of Graves' ophthalmopathy and Graves' hyperthyroidism. The study amplified TCR beta CDR3 regions using RNA transcripts. RT-PCR with HTBI primers came first, then second-round multiplex PCR. TCRdb independently ran MiXCR on the multiplex PCR reads; one entry per CDR3 protein. The sample yields approximately 540,000 distinct CDR3 sequences, under 45% seen once. The specimen was peripheral blood or thyroid tissue (not recorded which). The receptors shown here come from an adult man with Graves' hyperthyroidism.

This chain links TRBV7-3 with TRBJ1-5; 8 bases align to TRBD1. From germline, CDR1 is SGHTA and CDR2 FQGTGA. Germline trimming cut 6 bases from V and 7 bases from J; bases unmatched to any gene: 11. The CDR3 sequence is 15 residues long. The CDR3 DNA sequence: TGTGCCAGCAGTGTAGATACAGGGGGGTGGCAGCCCCAGCATTTT. Translation: CASSVDTGGWQPQHF.

The chain links TRBV5-1 to TRBJ2-7, with D possibly being TRBD2 (6 bases). V was clipped by 3 bases and J by 0 bases, with 10 bases between them. The CDR3 is 14 residues long. CDR1 and CDR2 (germline): SGHRS, YFSETQ. CDR3 region: CASSWRDGSYEQYF. The CDR3 region has the DNA TGCGCCAGCAGCTGGAGGGACGGCTCCTACGAGCAGTACTTC.

The gene calls are TRBV11-2 and TRBJ2-7; 8 bases map to TRBD1. V gave up 8 bases and J gave up 3 bases; unmatched junction bases: 15. CDR3 length: 16 residues. The V gene's germline CDR1 is SGHAT and CDR2 FQNNGV. In nucleotides, the CDR3 is TGTGCCAGCGGCCAAGCACCGGGACAGGCGATCTACGAGCAGTACTTC. Encoded protein: CASGQAPGQAIYEQYF.

The V gene is TRBV25-1, the J gene TRBJ1-1; D is unresolved. The germline CDR1 and CDR2 sequences are MGHDK and SYGVNS. The CDR3 has 15 amino acids. CDR3 DNA sequence: TGTGCTAGAGACCCCGCTCATCGATTGAACACTGAAGCTTTCTTT. Residues: CARDPAHRLNTEAFF.

This sequence joins TRBV6-5 and TRBJ2-7; D remains ambiguous. Trimming pared 6 bases from V and 12 bases from J, leaving 21 bases between. Germline V gives CDR1 MNHEY, CDR2 SVGAGI. The CDR3 is 13 amino acids. CDR3 amino acids: CASRPDDRYGRYF. DNA for the CDR3: TGTGCCAGCAGACCCGACGACCGCTACGGGCGGTACTTC.

This clonotype was observed many times. V is TRBV7-8 and J is TRBJ2-2, with 8 bases aligning to TRBD1. CDR3 length equals 18 residues. Germline V lookup: CDR1 SGHVS, CDR2 FQNEAQ. The V gene end was trimmed by 3 bases and the J gene end by 0 bases; junction bases not matched to a gene: 9. The CDR3 DNA sequence: TGTGCCAGCAGCTTGAGAGCAGGGGGCGCGGCGAACACCGGGGAGCTGTTTTTT. Translated: CASSLRAGGAANTGELFF.

On this clonotype itself: The conserved phenylalanine or tryptophan normally closing the CDR3 is absent here, so this likely arose from a read error. The limits of the CDR3 on the DNA are not certain, so only TCRdb's listed CDR3 is given. V usage is TRBV2 and J usage is TRBJ1-6; the tabulated D call, TRBD1, remains unverified against the DNA. The CDR3 comprises 8 residues, both ends counted. Germline V gene data show CDR1 as SNHLY and CDR2 as FYNNEI. CDR3 amino acids: CASNPGQG.

In its sample, this clonotype was seen a few times. The chain uses TRBV7-9 and TRBJ2-1; D remains unclear. Per the germline V gene, CDR1 is SEHNR and CDR2 is FQNEAQ (reference sequence). Trimming shortened V by 5 bases and J by 4 bases, and 9 bases separated the two germline ends. CDR3 size: 13 residues. CDR3 DNA sequence: TGTGCCAGCAGCCTAGGAGAATACAATGAGCAGTTCTTC. This translates into CASSLGEYNEQFF.

V gene TRBV10-3 combines with J gene TRBJ1-1; D not resolved. The V and J ends lost 3 bases and 1 base respectively, with 9 bases between them. The germline gives CDR1 ENHRY, CDR2 SYGVKD. The CDR3 is 14 amino acids. The CDR3 sequence: CAISETSGNTEAFF. The CDR3 DNA follows: TGTGCCATCAGTGAAACTAGCGGGAACACTGAAGCTTTCTTT.

In regard to this clonotype: Because the CDR3 is missing its conserved closing phenylalanine or tryptophan, this is likely a read error. DNA for the CDR3: TGCGCCAGCAGCCCAGTACCGGGCCGGTCCTACGAGCAGTACTTG. It is translated as CASSPVPGRSYEQYL. The V and J genes are TRBV5-1 and TRBJ2-7; no firm D call. Trimming removed 4 bases from V and 1 base from J, with 15 bases in between. The germline V gene has CDR1 SGHRS and CDR2 YFSETQ. The CDR3 has 15 residues.

This clonotype was seen ten or more times. The chain recombines TRBV19 with TRBJ2-2, with D tentatively TRBD1 (6 bases). V was shortened by 5 bases and J by 5 bases, with 15 bases between the two germline ends. In germline, CDR1 is LNHDA, CDR2 SQIVND (reference sequence). The CDR3 runs to 15 residues. The CDR3 region is CASSPSRQGTGELFF. The DNA for the CDR3 is TGTGCCAGTAGTCCAAGCCGGCAGGGGACCGGGGAGCTGTTTTTT.

A single count supports this clonotype. The missing conserved phenylalanine or tryptophan at the end of this CDR3 makes a read error likely. The limits of the CDR3 on the DNA are not certain, so only TCRdb's listed CDR3 is given. The chain is built from TRBV29-1 and TRBJ1-4; no check of the table's D call, TRBD1, against the DNA was made. Counting both end residues, the CDR3 totals 10 amino acids. Per the germline V gene, CDR1 is SQVTM and CDR2 is ANQGSEA. The CDR3 sequence is CSVEEWNRVS.

This clonotype was recorded at least ten times. This chain joins TRBV20-1 and TRBJ2-7; D may be TRBD2 (5 bases). The V end was cut by 0 bases, the J end by 3 bases, with 9 bases between. CDR1 and CDR2 from the germline V gene are DFQATT and SNEGSKA (reference sequence). CDR3 length equals 13 residues. In DNA form, the CDR3 reads TGCAGTGCTAGAGATCGACGGGACTACGAGCAGTACTTC. This encodes CSARDRRDYEQYF.

This clonotype was observed once. CDR3 sequence: CASSYGGGPNYGYTF. The CDR3 DNA is TGTGCCAGCAGCTACGGGGGCGGGCCTAACTATGGCTACACCTTC. This chain uses TRBV7-9 with TRBJ1-2; a weak D match, TRBD1 (6 bases). The ends were cut back, 4 bases at V and 0 bases at J, with 12 bases in the middle. In germline, CDR1 is SEHNR, CDR2 FQNEAQ (reference sequence). CDR3 length: 15 amino acids.

On this clonotype: It may be a read error: a sequence one base away is much more abundant. V and J are TRBV24-1 and TRBJ1-1; D remains ambiguous. Looked up from germline, CDR1 is KGHDR and CDR2 is SFDVKD. The CDR3 runs 13 residues. V was shortened by 6 bases and J by 7 bases, with 14 bases between the two germline ends. The CDR3 protein is CATSLSLGLEAFF. CDR3 bases: TGTGCCACCAGTTTATCGTTGGGCCTTGAAGCTTTCTTT.

This chain joins TRBV9 and TRBJ2-6, with D perhaps given as TRBD1 or TRBD2 (5 bases each). The CDR3 length is 16 residues. Trimming stripped 5 bases from V and 2 bases from J, with 14 bases between. CDR1 is SGDLS, CDR2 YYNGEE, per germline. The CDR3, as DNA: TGTGCCAGCAGTGGGACGGGGAACACTGGGGCCAACGTCCTGACTTTC. Its protein is CASSGTGNTGANVLTF.

Many counts were recorded for this clonotype. The V call is TRBV20-1, the J call TRBJ2-5; D not resolved. Germline CDR1 reads DFQATT; CDR2 reads SNEGSKA (reference sequence). The CDR3 is 14 amino acids. V lost 5 bases to trimming and J lost 1 base, with 14 bases between them. The CDR3 region has the DNA TGCAGTGCTGGGTCGCTGGAGCTCCAAGAGACCCAGTACTTC. Protein sequence: CSAGSLELQETQYF.

This clonotype was recorded many times. The rearrangement joins TRBV2 to TRBJ2-5; D unresolved. The V gene lost 0 bases and the J gene lost 4 bases, with 3 bases spanning the gap. This CDR3 spans 12 amino acids. Germline values: CDR1 SNHLY, CDR2 FYNNEI. The CDR3 spells CASSEAGETQYF. The CDR3 nucleotides read TGTGCCAGCAGTGAAGCCGGAGAGACCCAGTACTTC.

This clonotype was recorded many times. CDR3 in amino acids: CASSQAGTQETQYF. The DNA for the CDR3 is TGTGCCAGCAGCCAAGCTGGGACCCAAGAGACCCAGTACTTC. The chain combines TRBV14 with TRBJ2-5; the D call may be TRBD1 or TRBD2 (5 bases each). The V and J ends lost 1 base and 1 base respectively, with 7 bases between them. The CDR3 has 14 residues. In germline, CDR1 is SGHDN, CDR2 FVKESK.

Points on this clonotype: Likely a read error: the CDR3 ends without its conserved phenylalanine or tryptophan. V gene TRBV7-4 combines with J gene TRBJ2-5; 8 bases match TRBD2. This CDR3 comprises 18 residues. Unmatched junction bases numbered 19, after V lost 5 bases and J lost 5 bases. Per the germline V gene, CDR1 is SGHVT and CDR2 is SQSDAQ. CDR3 sequence (DNA): TGTGCCAGCAGCCAAGGAGCACTAGCGGACTGGGAGGGGGAGACCCAGTACTTA. It specifies CASSQGALADWEGETQYL.